The clone carrying this TCR beta chain appeared a few times. TCRdb redid the calling of the 5' RACE reads with MiXCR, one entry per CDR3 protein. The table records roughly 260,000 distinct CDR3 sequences, 15% to 20% of them present only once. This sample was taken from a study of CD8 T cells in ankylosing spondylitis. This CDR3 contains 14 residues. Trimming stripped 3 bases from V and 9 bases from J, with 12 bases between. The sample consisted of blood, either unsorted or a sorted T cell fraction (not recorded which). The gene calls are TRBV12-3 or TRBV12-4 and TRBJ1-6, with a possible D match to TRBD1 (6 bases). This TCR came from a male donor with ankylosing spondylitis or in good health (not recorded which). The CDR3 nucleotides are TGTGCCAGCAGTTTTGGGGGGGCTACTTCACCCCTCCACTTT. It translates to CASSFGGATSPLHF.